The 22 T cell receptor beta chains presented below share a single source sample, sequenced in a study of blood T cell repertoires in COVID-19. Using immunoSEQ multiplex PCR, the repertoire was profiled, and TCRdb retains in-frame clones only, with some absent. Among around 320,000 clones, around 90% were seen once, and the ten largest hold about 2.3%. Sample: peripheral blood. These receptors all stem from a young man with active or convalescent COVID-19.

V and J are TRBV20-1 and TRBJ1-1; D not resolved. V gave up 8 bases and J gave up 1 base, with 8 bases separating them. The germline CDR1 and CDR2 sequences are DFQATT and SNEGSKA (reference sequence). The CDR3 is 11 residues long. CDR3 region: CSPYRNTEAFF. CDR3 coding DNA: TGCAGTCCGTACAGGAACACTGAAGCTTTCTTT.

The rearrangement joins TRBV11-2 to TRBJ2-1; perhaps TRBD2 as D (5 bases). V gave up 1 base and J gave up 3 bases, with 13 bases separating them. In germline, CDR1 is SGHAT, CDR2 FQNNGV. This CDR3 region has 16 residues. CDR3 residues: CASSLVPADHYNEQFF. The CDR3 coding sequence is TGTGCCAGCAGCTTAGTTCCAGCGGACCACTACAATGAGCAGTTCTTC.

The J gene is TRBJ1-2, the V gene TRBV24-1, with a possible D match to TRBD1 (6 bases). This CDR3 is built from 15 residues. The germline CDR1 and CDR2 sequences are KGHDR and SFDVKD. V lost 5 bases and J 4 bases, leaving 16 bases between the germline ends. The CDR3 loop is CATSGPAQGIYGYTF. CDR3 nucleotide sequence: TGTGCCACCAGTGGCCCGGCACAGGGAATCTATGGCTACACCTTC.

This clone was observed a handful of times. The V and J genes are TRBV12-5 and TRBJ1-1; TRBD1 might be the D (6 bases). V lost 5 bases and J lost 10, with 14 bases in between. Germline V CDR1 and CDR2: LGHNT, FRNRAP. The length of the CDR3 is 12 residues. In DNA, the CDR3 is TGTGCTAGTGGTACCGGGAGGGGGGCAGCTTTCTTT. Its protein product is CASGTGRGAAFF.

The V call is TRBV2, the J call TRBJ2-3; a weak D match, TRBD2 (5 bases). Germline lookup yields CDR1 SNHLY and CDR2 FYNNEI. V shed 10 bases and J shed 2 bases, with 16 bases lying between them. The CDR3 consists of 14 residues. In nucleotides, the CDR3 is TGTGCCACCCCGATCGGGGTCGACACAGATACGCAGTATTTT. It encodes CATPIGVDTDTQYF.

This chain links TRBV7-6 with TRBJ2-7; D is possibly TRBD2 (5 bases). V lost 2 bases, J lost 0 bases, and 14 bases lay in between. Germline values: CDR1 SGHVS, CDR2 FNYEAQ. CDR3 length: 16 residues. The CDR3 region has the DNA TGTGCCAGCAGCTTAAGAGGGCCGGGGAGCTCCTACGAGCAGTACTTC. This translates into CASSLRGPGSSYEQYF.

Written as DNA, the CDR3 is TGCAGTGCTAGTGCCGGGGGGGTAGGGGAGACCCAGTACTTC. Protein sequence: CSASAGGVGETQYF. The chain uses TRBV20-1 and TRBJ2-5; TRBD2 agrees at 8 bases. The V gene end was trimmed by 3 bases and the J gene end by 5 bases; junction bases not matched to a gene: 8. The CDR3 contains 14 residues. Germline V gene lookup returns CDR1 DFQATT and CDR2 SNEGSKA (reference sequence).

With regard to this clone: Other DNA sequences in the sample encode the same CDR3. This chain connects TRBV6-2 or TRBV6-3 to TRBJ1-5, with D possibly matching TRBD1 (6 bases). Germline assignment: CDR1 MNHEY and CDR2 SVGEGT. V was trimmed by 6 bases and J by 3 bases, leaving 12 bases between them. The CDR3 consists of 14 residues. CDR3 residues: CASSSRGPNQPQHF. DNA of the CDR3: TGTGCCAGCAGCTCGCGGGGGCCCAATCAGCCCCAGCATTTT.

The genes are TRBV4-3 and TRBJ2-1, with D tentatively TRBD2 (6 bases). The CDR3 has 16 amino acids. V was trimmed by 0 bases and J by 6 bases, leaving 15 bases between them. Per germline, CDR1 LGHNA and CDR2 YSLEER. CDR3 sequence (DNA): TGCGCCAGCAGCCAAGATGGAGGGAATTTGGGCAATGAGCAGTTCTTC. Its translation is CASSQDGGNLGNEQFF.

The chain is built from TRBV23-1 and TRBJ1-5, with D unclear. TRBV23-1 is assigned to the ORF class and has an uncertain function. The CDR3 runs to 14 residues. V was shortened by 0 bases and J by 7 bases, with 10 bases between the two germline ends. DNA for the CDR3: TGCGCCAGCAGTCAATCTGCTTCGGGACAGCCCCAGCATTTT. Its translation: CASSQSASGQPQHF.

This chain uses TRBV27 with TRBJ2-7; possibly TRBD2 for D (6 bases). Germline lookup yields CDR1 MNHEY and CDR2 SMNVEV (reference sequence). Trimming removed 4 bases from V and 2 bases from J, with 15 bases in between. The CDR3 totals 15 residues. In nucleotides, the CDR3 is TGTGCCAGCAGTTGGGGAAGCGGGCCCCCCTACGAGCAGTACTTC. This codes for CASSWGSGPPYEQYF.

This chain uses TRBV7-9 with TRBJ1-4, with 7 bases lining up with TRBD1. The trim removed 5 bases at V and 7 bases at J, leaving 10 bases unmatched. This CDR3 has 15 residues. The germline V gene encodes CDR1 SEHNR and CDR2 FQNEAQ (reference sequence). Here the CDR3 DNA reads TGTGCCAGCAGCGGGGAAGGGGGCGGCAGTGAAAAACTGTTTTTT. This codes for CASSGEGGGSEKLFF.

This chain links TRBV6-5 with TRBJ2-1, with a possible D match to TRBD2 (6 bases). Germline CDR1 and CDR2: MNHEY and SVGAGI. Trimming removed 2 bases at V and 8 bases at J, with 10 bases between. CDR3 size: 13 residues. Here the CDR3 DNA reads TGTGCCAGCAGTTACGCAGCGGGCGATGAGCAGTTCTTC. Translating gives CASSYAAGDEQFF.

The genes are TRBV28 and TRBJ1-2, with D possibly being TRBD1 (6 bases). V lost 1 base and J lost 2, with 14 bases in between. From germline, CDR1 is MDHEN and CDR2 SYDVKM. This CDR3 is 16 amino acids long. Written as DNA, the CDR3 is TGTGCCAGCAGTTTATTGAAAAGGGGGACCAACTATGGCTACACCTTC. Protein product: CASSLLKRGTNYGYTF.

Written as DNA, the CDR3 is TGTGCCAGCAGCCAGGGGACTAGGGTTAACCGGGAGACCCAGTACTTC. Translation: CASSQGTRVNRETQYF. The chain couples TRBV3-1 (or the pseudogene TRBV3-2) to TRBJ2-5, with TRBD2 identical over 8 bases. The CDR3 has 16 amino acids. With 3 bases clipped from V and 5 bases from J, the junction kept 11 bases outside the gene matches. Per germline, CDR1 LGHDT and CDR2 YNNKEL (reference sequence).

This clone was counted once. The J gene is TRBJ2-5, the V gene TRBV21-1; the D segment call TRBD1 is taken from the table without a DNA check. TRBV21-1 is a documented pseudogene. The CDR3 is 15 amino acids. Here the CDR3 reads CASSIPTGEKETQYF. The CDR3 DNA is TGTGCCAGCAGCATCCCGACAGGGGAGAAGGAGACCCAGTACTTC.

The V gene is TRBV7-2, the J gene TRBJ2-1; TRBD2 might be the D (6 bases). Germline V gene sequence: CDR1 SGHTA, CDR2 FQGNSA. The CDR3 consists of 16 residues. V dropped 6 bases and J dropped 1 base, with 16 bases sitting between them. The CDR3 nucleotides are TGTGCCAGCAGGCATGCGCTAGGAGGGTCCTACAATGAGCAGTTCTTC. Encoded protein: CASRHALGGSYNEQFF.

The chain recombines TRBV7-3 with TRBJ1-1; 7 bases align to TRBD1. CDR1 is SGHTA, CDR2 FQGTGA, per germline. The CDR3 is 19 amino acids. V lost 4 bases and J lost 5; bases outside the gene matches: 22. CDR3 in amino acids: CASSSTGSRGGREGTEAFF. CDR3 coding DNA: TGTGCCAGCAGCTCGACAGGGAGTAGGGGAGGACGCGAAGGAACTGAAGCTTTCTTT.

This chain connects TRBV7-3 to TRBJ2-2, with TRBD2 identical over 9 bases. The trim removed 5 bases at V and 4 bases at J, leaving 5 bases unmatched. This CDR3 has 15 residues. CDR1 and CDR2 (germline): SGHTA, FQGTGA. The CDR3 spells CASSPRLAATGELFF. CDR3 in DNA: TGTGCCAGCAGCCCAAGACTAGCGGCCACCGGGGAGCTGTTTTTT.

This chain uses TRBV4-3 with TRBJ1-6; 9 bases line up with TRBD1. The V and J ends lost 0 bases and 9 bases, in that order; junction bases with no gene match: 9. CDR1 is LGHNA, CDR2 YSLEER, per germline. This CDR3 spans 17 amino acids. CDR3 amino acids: CASSQDRWGQGGSPLHF. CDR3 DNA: TGCGCCAGCAGCCAAGATAGGTGGGGACAGGGAGGTTCACCCCTCCACTTT.

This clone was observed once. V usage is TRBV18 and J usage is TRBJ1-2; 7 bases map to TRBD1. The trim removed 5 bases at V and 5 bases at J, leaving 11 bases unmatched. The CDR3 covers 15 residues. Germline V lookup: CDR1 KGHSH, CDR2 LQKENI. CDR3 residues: CASSTGTAEVYGYTF. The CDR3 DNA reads TGTGCCAGCTCAACCGGGACAGCCGAAGTATATGGCTACACCTTC.

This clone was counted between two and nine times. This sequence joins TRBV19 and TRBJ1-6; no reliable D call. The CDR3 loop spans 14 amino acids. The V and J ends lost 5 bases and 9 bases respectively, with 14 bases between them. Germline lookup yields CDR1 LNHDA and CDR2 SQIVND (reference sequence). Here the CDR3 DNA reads TGTGCCAGTAGTGAAGTGTCTAGGAGTTCACCCCTCCACTTT. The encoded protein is CASSEVSRSSPLHF.